This is a list of T cell receptor beta chains from one sample in a study of regulatory T cells in long-lasting Graves disease. A single record per CDR3 protein comes from TCRdb applying MiXCR to the multiplex PCR reads. The table lists about half a million distinct CDR3 sequences, about 20% of them singletons. The material was peripheral blood mononuclear cells (PBMCs), obtained when the disease was refractory, from a patient treated with antithyroid drugs. These receptors were taken from a female donor with Graves disease. The conserved cysteine and the conserved F or W are not part of the CDR3 here.

j_call: TRBJ1-1; v_call: TRBV7-8; cdr3_aa: ASSTRLTESPSEAF
j_call: TRBJ1-1; v_call: TRBV5-1; cdr3_aa: ASRPDRQVAEAF
j_call: TRBJ2-7; v_call: TRBV27; cdr3_aa: ASSFSVSYEQY
j_call: TRBJ1-5; v_call: TRBV28; cdr3_aa: ASVAGQLINQPQH
j_call: TRBJ2-5; v_call: TRBV5-6; cdr3_aa: ASRWDFGETQY
j_call: TRBJ1-1; v_call: TRBV19; cdr3_aa: ATVTFGNTEAF
j_call: TRBJ1-6; v_call: TRBV19; cdr3_aa: ASWGHARGNSPLH
j_call: TRBJ2-6; v_call: TRBV20-1; cdr3_aa: SASSLAGANVLT
j_call: TRBJ1-1; v_call: TRBV7-2; cdr3_aa: ASSPNLMGSTEAF
j_call: TRBJ2-7; v_call: TRBV30; cdr3_aa: AWSATGGPREQY
j_call: TRBJ1-2; v_call: TRBV9; cdr3_aa: ASSPRTGDNNYGYT
j_call: TRBJ1-1; v_call: TRBV6-1; cdr3_aa: ASGREWAEAF
j_call: TRBJ1-1; v_call: TRBV6-2/TRBV6-3; cdr3_aa: ASSTDTRAEAF
j_call: TRBJ1-2; v_call: TRBV28; cdr3_aa: ASSLDRLRYT
j_call: TRBJ2-5; v_call: TRBV5-1; cdr3_aa: ASSLRSPVETQY
j_call: TRBJ2-7; v_call: TRBV11-1; cdr3_aa: ASSRSVEQY
j_call: TRBJ1-3; v_call: TRBV29-1; cdr3_aa: SVSGASGGNTIY
j_call: TRBJ1-1; v_call: TRBV28; cdr3_aa: ASRPPGTEAF
j_call: TRBJ2-5; v_call: TRBV28; cdr3_aa: ASSLLAGREETQY
j_call: TRBJ1-5; v_call: TRBV5-1; cdr3_aa: ASSLGAGGSNQPQH
j_call: TRBJ2-7; v_call: TRBV7-2; cdr3_aa: ASSLTTQGAHEQY
j_call: TRBJ2-3; v_call: TRBV5-1; cdr3_aa: ASSLGVGSTVTDTQY
j_call: TRBJ2-7; v_call: TRBV6-1; cdr3_aa: ASNSLAPYEQY
j_call: TRBJ2-7; v_call: TRBV29-1; cdr3_aa: SVRELTYEQY
j_call: TRBJ1-2; v_call: TRBV4-2; cdr3_aa: ASRQQQGVYGYT